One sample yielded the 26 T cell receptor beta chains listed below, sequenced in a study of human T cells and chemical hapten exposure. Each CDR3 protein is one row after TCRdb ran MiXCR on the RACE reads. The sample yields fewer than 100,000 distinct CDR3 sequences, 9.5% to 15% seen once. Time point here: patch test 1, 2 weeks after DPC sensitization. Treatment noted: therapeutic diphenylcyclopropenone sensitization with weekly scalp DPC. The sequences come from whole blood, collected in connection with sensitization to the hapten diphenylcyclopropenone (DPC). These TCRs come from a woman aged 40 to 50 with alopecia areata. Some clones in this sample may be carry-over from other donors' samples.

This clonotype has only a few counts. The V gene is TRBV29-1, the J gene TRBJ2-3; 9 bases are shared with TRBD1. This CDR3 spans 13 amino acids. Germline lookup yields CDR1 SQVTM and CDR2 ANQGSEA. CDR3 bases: TGCATCGCGGGACAGGGACCCACAGATACGCAGTATTTT. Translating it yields CIAGQGPTDTQYF.

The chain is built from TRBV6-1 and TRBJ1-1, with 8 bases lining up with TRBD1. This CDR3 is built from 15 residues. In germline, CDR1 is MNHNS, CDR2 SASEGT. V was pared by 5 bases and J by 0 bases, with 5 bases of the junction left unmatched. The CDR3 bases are TGTGCCAGCAGTCAACGGACAGGGATGAACACTGAAGCTTTCTTT. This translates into CASSQRTGMNTEAFF.

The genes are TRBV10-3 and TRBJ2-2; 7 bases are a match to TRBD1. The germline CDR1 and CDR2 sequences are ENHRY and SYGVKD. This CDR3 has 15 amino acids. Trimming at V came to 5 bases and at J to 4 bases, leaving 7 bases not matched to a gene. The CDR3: CAISTTGTGTGELFF. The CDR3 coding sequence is TGTGCCATCAGTACGACAGGGACGGGCACCGGGGAGCTGTTTTTT.

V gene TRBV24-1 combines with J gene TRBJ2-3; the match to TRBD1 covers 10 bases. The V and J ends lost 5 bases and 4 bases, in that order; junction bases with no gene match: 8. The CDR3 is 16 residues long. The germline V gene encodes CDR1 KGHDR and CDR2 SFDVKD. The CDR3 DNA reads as TGTGCCACCAGTGCCTCCGGGACAGGGGAAGCAGATACGCAGTATTTT. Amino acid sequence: CATSASGTGEADTQYF.

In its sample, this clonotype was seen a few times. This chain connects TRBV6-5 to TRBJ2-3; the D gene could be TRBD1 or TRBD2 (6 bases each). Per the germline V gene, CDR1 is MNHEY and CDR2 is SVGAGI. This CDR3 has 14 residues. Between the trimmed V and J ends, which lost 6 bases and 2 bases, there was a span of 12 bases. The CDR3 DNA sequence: TGTGCCAGCAGCCGCGGGACATCCACAGATACGCAGTATTTT. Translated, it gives CASSRGTSTDTQYF.

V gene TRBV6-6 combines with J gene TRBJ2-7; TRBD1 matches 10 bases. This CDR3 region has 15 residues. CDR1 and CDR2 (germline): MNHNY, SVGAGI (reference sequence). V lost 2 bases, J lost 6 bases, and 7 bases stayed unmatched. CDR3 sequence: CASSYIGTGDAEQYF. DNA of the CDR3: TGTGCCAGCAGTTACATCGGGACAGGGGATGCCGAGCAGTACTTC.

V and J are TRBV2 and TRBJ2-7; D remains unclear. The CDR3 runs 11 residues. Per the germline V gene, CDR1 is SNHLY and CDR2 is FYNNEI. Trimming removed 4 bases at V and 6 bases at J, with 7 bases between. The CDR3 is CASSVVGEQYF. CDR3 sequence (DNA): TGTGCCAGCAGTGTTGTGGGCGAGCAGTACTTC.

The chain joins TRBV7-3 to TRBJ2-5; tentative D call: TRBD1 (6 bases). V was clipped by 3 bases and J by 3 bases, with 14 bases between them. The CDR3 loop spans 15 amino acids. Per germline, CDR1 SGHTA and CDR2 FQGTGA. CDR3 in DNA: TGTGCCAGCAGCTTGAGGGGGACAAGGAAAGAGACCCAGTACTTC. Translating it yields CASSLRGTRKETQYF.

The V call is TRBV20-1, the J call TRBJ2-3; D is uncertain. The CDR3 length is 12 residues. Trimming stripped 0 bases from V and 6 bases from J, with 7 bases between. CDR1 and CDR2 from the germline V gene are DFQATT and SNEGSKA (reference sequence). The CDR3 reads CSARDVSDTQYF. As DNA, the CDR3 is TGCAGTGCTAGAGATGTTTCGGATACGCAGTATTTT.

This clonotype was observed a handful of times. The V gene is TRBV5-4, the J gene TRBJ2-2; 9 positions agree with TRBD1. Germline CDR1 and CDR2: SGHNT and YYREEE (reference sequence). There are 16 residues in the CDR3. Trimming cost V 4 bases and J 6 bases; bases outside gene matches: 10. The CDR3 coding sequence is TGTGCCAGCAGCCCAGGACAGGGGAGGCCCTCCGGGGAGCTGTTTTTT. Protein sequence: CASSPGQGRPSGELFF.

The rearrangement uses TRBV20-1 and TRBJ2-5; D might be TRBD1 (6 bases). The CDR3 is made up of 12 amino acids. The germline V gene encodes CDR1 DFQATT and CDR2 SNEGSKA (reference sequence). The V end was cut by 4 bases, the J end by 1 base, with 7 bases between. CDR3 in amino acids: CSAKTGQETQYF. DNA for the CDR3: TGCAGTGCTAAGACAGGCCAAGAGACCCAGTACTTC.

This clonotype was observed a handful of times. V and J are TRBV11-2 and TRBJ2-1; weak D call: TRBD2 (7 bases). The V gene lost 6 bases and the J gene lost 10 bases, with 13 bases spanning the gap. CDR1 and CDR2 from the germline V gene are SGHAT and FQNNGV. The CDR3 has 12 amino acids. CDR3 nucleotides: TGTGCCAGCAGAAGGGGGGGCGTCGAGCAGTTCTTC. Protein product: CASRRGGVEQFF. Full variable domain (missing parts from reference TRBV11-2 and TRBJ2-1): EAGVAQSPRYKIIEKRQSVAFWCNPISGHATLYWYQQILGQGPKLLIQFQNNGVVDDSQLPKDRFSAERLKGVDSTLKIQPAKLEDSAVYLCASRRGGVEQFFGPGTRLTVL.

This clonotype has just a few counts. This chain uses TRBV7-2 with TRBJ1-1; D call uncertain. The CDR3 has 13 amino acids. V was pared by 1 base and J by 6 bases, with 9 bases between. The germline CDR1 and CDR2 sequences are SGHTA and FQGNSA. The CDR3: CASSLGMQAEAFF. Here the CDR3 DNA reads TGTGCCAGCAGCTTAGGCATGCAGGCTGAAGCTTTCTTT.

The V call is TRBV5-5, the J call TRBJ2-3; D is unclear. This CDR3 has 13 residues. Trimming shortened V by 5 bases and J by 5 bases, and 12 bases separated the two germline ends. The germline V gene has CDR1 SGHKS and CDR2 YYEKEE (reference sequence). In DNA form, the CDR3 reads TGTGCCAGCAGACCCCAGCCCCAAGATACGCAGTATTTT. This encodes CASRPQPQDTQYF.

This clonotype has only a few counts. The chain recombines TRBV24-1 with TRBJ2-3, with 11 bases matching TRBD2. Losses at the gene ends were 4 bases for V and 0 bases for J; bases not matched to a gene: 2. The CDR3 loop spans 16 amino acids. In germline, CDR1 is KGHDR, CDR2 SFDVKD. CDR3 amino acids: CATSEWTSGSTDTQYF. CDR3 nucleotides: TGTGCCACCAGTGAATGGACTAGCGGGAGCACAGATACGCAGTATTTT.

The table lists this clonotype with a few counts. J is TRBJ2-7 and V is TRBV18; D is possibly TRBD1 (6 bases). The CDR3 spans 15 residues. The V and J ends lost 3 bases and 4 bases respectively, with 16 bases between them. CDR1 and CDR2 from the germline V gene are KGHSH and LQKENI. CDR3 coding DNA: TGTGCCAGCTCACCTGCACCGGGACACGAATACGAGCAGTACTTC. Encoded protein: CASSPAPGHEYEQYF.

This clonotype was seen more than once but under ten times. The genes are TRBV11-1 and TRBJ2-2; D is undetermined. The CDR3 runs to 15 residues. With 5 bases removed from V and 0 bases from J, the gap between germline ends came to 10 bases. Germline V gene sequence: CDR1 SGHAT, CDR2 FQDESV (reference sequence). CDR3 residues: CASSPLLSNTGELFF. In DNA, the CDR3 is TGTGCCAGCAGCCCCTTACTTTCGAACACCGGGGAGCTGTTTTTT.

DNA of the CDR3: TGTGCCAGTAGTCCTACAGTCAATCAGCCCCAGCATTTT. Translation: CASSPTVNQPQHF. The V call is TRBV19, the J call TRBJ1-5; D gene uncertain. V was pared by 5 bases and J by 3 bases, with 8 bases between. The CDR3 is 13 residues long. Per germline, CDR1 LNHDA and CDR2 SQIVND (reference sequence).

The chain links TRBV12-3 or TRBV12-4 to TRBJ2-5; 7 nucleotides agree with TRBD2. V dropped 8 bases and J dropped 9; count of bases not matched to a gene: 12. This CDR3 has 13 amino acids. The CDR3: CASRGVRGTPQYF. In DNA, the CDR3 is TGTGCCAGCCGGGGGGTTCGCGGGACGCCCCAGTACTTC.

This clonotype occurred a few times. CDR3 region: CAISESTAGNSYEQYF. In DNA, the CDR3 is TGTGCCATCAGTGAGTCGACTGCAGGAAACTCCTACGAGCAGTACTTC. This chain links TRBV10-3 with TRBJ2-7; D ambiguous. Germline V CDR1 and CDR2: ENHRY, SYGVKD. The CDR3 covers 16 residues. The V end lost 0 bases, the J end lost 0 bases, and 12 bases lay between the germline ends.

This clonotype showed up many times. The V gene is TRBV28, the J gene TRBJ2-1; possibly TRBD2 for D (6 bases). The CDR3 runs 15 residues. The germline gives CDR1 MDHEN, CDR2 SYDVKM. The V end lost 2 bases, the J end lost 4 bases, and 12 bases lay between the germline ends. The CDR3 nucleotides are TGTGCCAGCAGTTTAGGGCGGGGACCGTACAATGAGCAGTTCTTC. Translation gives CASSLGRGPYNEQFF.

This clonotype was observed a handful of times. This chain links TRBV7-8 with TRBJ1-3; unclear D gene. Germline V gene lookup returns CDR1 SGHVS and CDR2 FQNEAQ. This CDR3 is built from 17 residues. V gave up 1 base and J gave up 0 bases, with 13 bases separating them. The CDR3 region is CASSLEPTANSGNTIYF. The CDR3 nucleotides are TGTGCCAGCAGCTTAGAACCTACAGCTAACTCTGGAAACACCATATATTTT.

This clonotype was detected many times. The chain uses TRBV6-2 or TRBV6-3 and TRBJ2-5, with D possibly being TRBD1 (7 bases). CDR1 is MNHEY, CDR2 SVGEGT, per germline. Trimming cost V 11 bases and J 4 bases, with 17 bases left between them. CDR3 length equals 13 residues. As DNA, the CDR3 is TGTGCCGGCCACAGGGGAGGCGGAGAGACCCAGTACTTC. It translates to CAGHRGGGETQYF.

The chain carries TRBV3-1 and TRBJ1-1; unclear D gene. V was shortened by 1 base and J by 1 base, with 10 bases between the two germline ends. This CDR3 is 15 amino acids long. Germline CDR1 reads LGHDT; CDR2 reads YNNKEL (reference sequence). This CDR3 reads CASSQGPYPNTEAFF. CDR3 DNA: TGTGCCAGCAGCCAAGGTCCGTACCCGAACACTGAAGCTTTCTTT.

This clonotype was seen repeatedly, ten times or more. CDR3 region: CSARDPQTGVRSPLHF. The CDR3 DNA reads as TGCAGTGCTAGAGACCCTCAGACAGGGGTTCGGTCACCCCTCCACTTT. V gene TRBV20-1 combines with J gene TRBJ1-6; 8 positions agree with TRBD1. V lost 0 bases, J lost 10 bases, and 11 bases stayed unmatched. Germline V CDR1 and CDR2: DFQATT, SNEGSKA (reference sequence). The CDR3 runs 16 residues.

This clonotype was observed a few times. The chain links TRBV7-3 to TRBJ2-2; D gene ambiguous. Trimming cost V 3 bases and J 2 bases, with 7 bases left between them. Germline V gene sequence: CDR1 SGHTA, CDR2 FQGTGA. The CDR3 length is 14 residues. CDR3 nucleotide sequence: TGTGCCAGCAGCTTTAACACCAACACCGGGGAGCTGTTTTTT. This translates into CASSFNTNTGELFF. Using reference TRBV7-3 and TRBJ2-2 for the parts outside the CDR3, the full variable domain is GAGVSQTPSNKVTEKGKYVELRCDPISGHTALYWYRQSLGQGPEFLIYFQGTGAADDSGLPNDRFFAVRPEGSVSTLKIQRTERGDSAVYLCASSFNTNTGELFFGEGSRLTVL.